A single sample gave rise to the 2 T cell receptor beta chains below, sequenced in a study of T cell responses to AZD1222 COVID-19 vaccine. Here immunoSEQ multiplex PCR was the method, and the copy in TCRdb shows in-frame clones only, minus some. This sample has more than 120,000 clones, with about 92% found just once. The sequences come from peripheral blood, collected 28 days after the second AZD1222 dose. These receptors were taken from an adult who received the AZD1222 COVID-19 vaccine.

V and J are TRBV4-3 and TRBJ1-2; 8 bases fit TRBD1. The CDR3 is 15 residues long. V lost 1 base to trimming and J lost 4 bases; unmatched junction nucleotides: 5. Germline-derived CDR1 and CDR2 are LGHNA and YSLEER. The CDR3: CASSQGQGASYGYTF. For the CDR3, the DNA is TGCGCCAGCAGCCAAGGGCAGGGGGCGAGCTATGGCTACACCTTC.

This clone was seen a single time. CDR3 in amino acids: CASSLARGETQYF. In nucleotides, the CDR3 is TGTGCCAGCAGCTTAGCTCGCGGAGAGACCCAGTACTTC. The chain has TRBV7-2 and TRBJ2-5; unclear D gene. CDR1 SGHTA and CDR2 FQGNSA come from the germline V gene. Trimming took 0 bases from V and 4 from J, leaving 6 bases between them. The CDR3 has 13 amino acids.